One TCR beta chain is described in this entry. Clones were read by immunoSEQ multiplex PCR, and TCRdb kept only the in-frame ones, dropping some. There are tens of thousands of clones in the sample; roughly four fifths occur only once, and about 4.4% lies in the top ten. This CDR3 has 16 amino acids. V was clipped by 5 bases and J by 0 bases; unmatched bases: 7. Germline CDR1 reads LNHDA; CDR2 reads SQIVND (reference sequence). This entry belongs to a study of blood T cell repertoires in COVID-19. Across the whole study: PBMCs, B-cell-depleted T cells, or T cells provided the cDNA or gDNA that made up the material.

The source is a woman aged 55-70 years with acute or convalescent COVID-19. Sequenced sample: peripheral blood. The chain employs TRBV19 and TRBJ1-5; TRBD1 matches at 7 bases. The CDR3 protein is CASSPRTGNSNQPQHF. The CDR3 nucleotides are TGTGCCAGTAGTCCCCGGACAGGAAATAGCAATCAGCCCCAGCATTTT.